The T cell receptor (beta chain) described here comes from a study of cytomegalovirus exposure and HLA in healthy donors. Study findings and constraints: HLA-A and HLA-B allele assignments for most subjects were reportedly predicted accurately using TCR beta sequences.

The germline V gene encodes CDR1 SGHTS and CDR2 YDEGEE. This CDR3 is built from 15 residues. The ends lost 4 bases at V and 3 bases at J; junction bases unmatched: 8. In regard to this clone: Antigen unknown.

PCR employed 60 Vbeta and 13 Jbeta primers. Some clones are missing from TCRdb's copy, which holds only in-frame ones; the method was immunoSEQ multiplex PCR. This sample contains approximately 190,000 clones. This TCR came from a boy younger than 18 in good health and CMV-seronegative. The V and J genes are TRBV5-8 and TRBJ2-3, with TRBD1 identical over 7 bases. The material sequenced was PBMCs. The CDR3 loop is CASSRSGGFTDTQYF. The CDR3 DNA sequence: TGTGCCAGCAGCCGATCAGGGGGTTTTACAGATACGCAGTATTTT.